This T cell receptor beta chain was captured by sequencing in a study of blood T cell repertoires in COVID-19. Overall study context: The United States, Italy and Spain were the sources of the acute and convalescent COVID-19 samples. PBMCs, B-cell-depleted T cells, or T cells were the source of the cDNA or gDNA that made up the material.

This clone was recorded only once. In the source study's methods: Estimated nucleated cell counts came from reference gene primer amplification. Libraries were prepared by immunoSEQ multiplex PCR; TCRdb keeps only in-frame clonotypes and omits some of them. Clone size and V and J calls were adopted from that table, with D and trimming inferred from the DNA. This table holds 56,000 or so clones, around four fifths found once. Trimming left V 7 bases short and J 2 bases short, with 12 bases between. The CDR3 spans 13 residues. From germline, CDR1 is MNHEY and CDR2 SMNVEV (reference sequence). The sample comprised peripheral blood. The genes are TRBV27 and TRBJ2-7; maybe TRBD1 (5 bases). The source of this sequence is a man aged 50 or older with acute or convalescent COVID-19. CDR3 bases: TGTGCCAGCACCCCAGGGATTCCCTACGAGCAGTACTTC. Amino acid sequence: CASTPGIPYEQYF.